This T cell receptor (beta chain) was found in a study of vaccination and CD4 T cells after COVID-19. Study-level information: Cultures serving as controls received a peptide pool (CEFX or HIV-1 Nef) or no peptide.

About this clonotype itself: Its target is unknown.

The Oncomine TCR Beta short-read assay was applied to DNA of cultured CD4+ T cells. MiXCR, run by TCRdb on the PCR reads, gives a single entry per CDR3 protein. The top ten clones hold roughly 17% of a sample with some 23,000 distinct CDR3 sequences, 67% of them seen once. There are 12 residues in the CDR3. The germline CDR1 and CDR2 sequences are MNHNS and SASEGT. The V end was cut by 8 bases, the J end by 4 bases, with 12 bases between. Treatment here: approximately nine-day PBMC culture with coronavirus spike peptide pools or control peptides (ViraFEST assay). Expansion of antigen-specific T cells with peptide pools by ViraFEST preceded sequencing of TCRs. Negative selection enriched CD4+ T cells from cultures at around 9 days.

The V and J genes are TRBV6-1 and TRBJ2-7, with D possibly TRBD2 on 7 matching bases. The source is a human donor who received a COVID-19 vaccine. The source was CD4+ T cells from blood, cultured in vitro, collected after SARS-CoV-2 vaccination. CDR3 DNA: TGTGCCAGCTCGGGGGGCGGGTACGAGCAGTACTTC. Translated, it gives CASSGGGYEQYF.